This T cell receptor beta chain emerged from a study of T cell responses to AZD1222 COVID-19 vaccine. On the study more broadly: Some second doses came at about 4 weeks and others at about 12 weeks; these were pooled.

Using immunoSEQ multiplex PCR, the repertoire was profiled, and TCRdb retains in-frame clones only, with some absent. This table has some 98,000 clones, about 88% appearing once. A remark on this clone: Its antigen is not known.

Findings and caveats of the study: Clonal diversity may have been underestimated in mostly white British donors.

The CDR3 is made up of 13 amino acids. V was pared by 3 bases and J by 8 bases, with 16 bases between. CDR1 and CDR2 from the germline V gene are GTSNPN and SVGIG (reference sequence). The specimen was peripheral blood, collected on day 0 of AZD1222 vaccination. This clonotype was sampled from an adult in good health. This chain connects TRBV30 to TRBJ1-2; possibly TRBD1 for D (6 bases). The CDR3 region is CAWSLGQGWGYTF. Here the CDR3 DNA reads TGTGCCTGGAGCCTGGGGCAGGGGTGGGGCTACACCTTC.